This paragraph reports one TCR beta chain. The sample is drawn from a study of control samples from healthy donors and cancer patients. Using immunoSEQ multiplex PCR, the repertoire was profiled, and TCRdb retains in-frame clones only, with some absent. The sample holds approximately 150,000 clones, 90% to 95% seen once. CDR1 and CDR2 from the germline V gene are MDHEN and SYDVKM. After removal of 10 bases from V and 8 bases from J, the junction contained 13 bases not matched to a gene. The CDR3 has 13 residues. The TCR originated in a woman aged 25-40 years in good health. The material sequenced was blood. This chain uses TRBV28 with TRBJ1-2; 7 bases fit TRBD1. The CDR3: CATERDRAQGYTF. CDR3 bases: TGTGCCACCGAGCGGGACAGAGCTCAAGGCTACACCTTC.